This T cell receptor (beta chain) emerged from a study of CD8 T cells in ankylosing spondylitis. Findings and limits, study-wide: Characteristic of ankylosing spondylitis blood, it appeared, was a TCR beta motif comprising about eight highly homologous variants. In ankylosing spondylitis patients, matched synovial fluid reportedly showed significant enrichment of disease-linked clones. Reactive arthritis synovial fluid and blood were previously reported to contain some motif variants. In peripheral blood, disease-linked CD8+ clones occurred at relatively low frequencies.

The sample holds many counts of this clonotype. The antigen remains unidentified. By quantitative 5'-RACE with molecular barcodes, the TCR beta libraries were made. TCRdb redid the calling of the 5' RACE reads with MiXCR, one entry per CDR3 protein. Of about 200,000 distinct CDR3 sequences listed, 7.3% were seen once; the top ten hold 12% to 15%. Germline-derived CDR1 and CDR2 are SNHLY and FYNNEI. The CDR3 is made up of 13 amino acids. Trimming pared 10 bases from V and 0 bases from J, leaving 10 bases between. The sequence was collected from a male donor with ankylosing spondylitis. The chain is built from TRBV2 and TRBJ1-5; a weak D match, TRBD1 (5 bases). The sequenced sample consisted of blood, either unsorted or a sorted T cell fraction (not recorded which). CDR3 nucleotides: TGTGCCACAGACAGTAATAGCAATCAGCCCCAGCATTTT. Translation: CATDSNSNQPQHF.